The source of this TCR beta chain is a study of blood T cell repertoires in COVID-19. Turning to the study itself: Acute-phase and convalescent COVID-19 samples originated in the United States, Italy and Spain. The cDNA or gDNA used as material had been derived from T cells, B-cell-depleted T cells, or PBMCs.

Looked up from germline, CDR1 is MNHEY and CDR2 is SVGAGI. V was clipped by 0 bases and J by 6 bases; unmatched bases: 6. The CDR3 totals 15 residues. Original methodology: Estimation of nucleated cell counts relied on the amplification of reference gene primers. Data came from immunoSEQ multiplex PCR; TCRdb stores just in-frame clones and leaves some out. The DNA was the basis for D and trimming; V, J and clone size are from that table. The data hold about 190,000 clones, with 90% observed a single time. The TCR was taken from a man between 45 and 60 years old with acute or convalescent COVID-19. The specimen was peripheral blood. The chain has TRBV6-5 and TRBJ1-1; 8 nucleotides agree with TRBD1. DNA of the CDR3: TGTGCCAGCAGTTACTCTGGCAGGGGGCAAGCTGAAGCTTTCTTT. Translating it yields CASSYSGRGQAEAFF.